The 28 T cell receptor beta chains given below trace back to one sample, sequenced in a study of shared clonotypes between healthy human individuals. Produced via immunoSEQ multiplex PCR; TCRdb's table is partial and in-frame only. The sample yields approximately 500,000 clones, around 79% seen once. The sequenced sample consisted of PBMCs. These receptors all stem from a woman in her thirties or forties in good health. Some clones in this sample may be carry-over from other donors' samples.

In its sample, this clone was seen once. The chain uses TRBV5-4 and TRBJ2-6; TRBD2 is a possible D gene (6 bases). Germline V lookup: CDR1 SGHNT, CDR2 YYREEE (reference sequence). V dropped 0 bases and J dropped 2 bases, with 9 bases sitting between them. The CDR3 sequence is 16 residues long. The CDR3 loop is CASSLGGATGANVLTF. The CDR3 DNA is TGTGCCAGCAGCTTGGGCGGGGCGACTGGGGCCAACGTCCTGACTTTC.

This clone was seen many times. For the CDR3, the DNA is TGTGCCAGCATGGACAGGGCGGGGTATCGGTTACATCAGCCCCAGCATTTT. Translation: CASMDRAGYRLHQPQHF. This sequence joins TRBV28 and TRBJ1-5; 8 bases are shared with TRBD1. Germline V lookup: CDR1 MDHEN, CDR2 SYDVKM. There are 17 residues in the CDR3. With V trimmed by 7 bases and J by 5 bases, 16 bases remained unmatched. Full variable domain (missing parts from reference TRBV28 and TRBJ1-5): DVKVTQSSRYLVKRTGEKVFLECVQDMDHENMFWYRQDPGLGLRLIYFSYDVKMKEKGDIPEGYSVSREKKERFSLILESASTNQTSMYLCASMDRAGYRLHQPQHFGDGTRLSIL.

V and J are TRBV2 and TRBJ2-4; either TRBD1 or TRBD2 may fit D (7 bases each). Germline V gene data show CDR1 as SNHLY and CDR2 as FYNNEI. This CDR3 comprises 15 residues. V was shortened by 6 bases and J by 2 bases, with 14 bases between the two germline ends. DNA of the CDR3: TGTGCCAGCAGGAGGGAGGGGGCGACCAAAAACATTCAGTACTTC. This gives the protein CASRREGATKNIQYF.

This sequence joins TRBV7-2 and TRBJ1-1; 7 bases map to TRBD1. The length of the CDR3 is 14 residues. J gave up 2 bases and V 6 bases, and 6 bases lay outside the gene matches. Germline V gives CDR1 SGHTA, CDR2 FQGNSA. CDR3 loop: CASSWDRRNTEAFF. The CDR3 nucleotides read TGTGCCAGCAGTTGGGACAGACGAAACACTGAAGCTTTCTTT.

The chain employs TRBV9 and TRBJ2-1, with TRBD2 identical over 9 bases. Germline assignment: CDR1 SGDLS and CDR2 YYNGEE. After removal of 0 bases from V and 7 bases from J, the junction contained 5 bases not matched to a gene. This CDR3 is built from 15 residues. The CDR3 nucleotides read TGTGCCAGCAGCGTAGTAGCGGGAGCATTTAATGAGCAGTTCTTC. Translation gives CASSVVAGAFNEQFF. The variable domain in full, completed from reference TRBV9 and TRBJ2-1, reads DSGVTQTPKHLITATGQRVTLRCSPRSGDLSVYWYQQSLDQGLQFLIQYYNGEERAKGNILERFSAQQFPDLHSELNLSSLELGDSALYFCASSVVAGAFNEQFFGPGTRLTVL.

V usage is TRBV7-6 and J usage is TRBJ2-1; 7 positions agree with TRBD2. The J segment lost 0 bases and the V segment lost 5 bases, leaving 7 bases of the junction unmatched. Germline V gives CDR1 SGHVS, CDR2 FNYEAQ. The CDR3 has 16 amino acids. The CDR3 coding sequence is TGTGCCAGCAGCCCGACTAGCTGGAGCTCCTACAATGAGCAGTTCTTC. Protein: CASSPTSWSSYNEQFF.

Only a few counts were recorded for this clone. DNA for the CDR3: TGTGCCAGCCACCGCGGACTAGCAATCTACAATGAGCAGTTCTTC. Encoded protein: CASHRGLAIYNEQFF. V usage is TRBV2 and J usage is TRBJ2-1, with 8 bases aligning to TRBD2. J was trimmed by 3 bases and V by 8 bases; bases with no gene match: 9. The CDR3 is 15 residues long. CDR1 and CDR2 from the germline V gene are SNHLY and FYNNEI.

This sequence joins TRBV28 and TRBJ2-7; 14 bases map to TRBD2. Trimming took 2 bases from V and 3 from J; bases not matched to a gene: 3. Per the germline V gene, CDR1 is MDHEN and CDR2 is SYDVKM. The CDR3 is 16 residues long. The CDR3 nucleotides read TGTGCCAGCAGTTTAGGACTAGCGGGAGGCATCTACGAGCAGTACTTC. Translation gives CASSLGLAGGIYEQYF.

A single count supports this clone. The chain employs TRBV18 and TRBJ2-7; a weak D match, TRBD2 (5 bases). In germline, CDR1 is KGHSH, CDR2 LQKENI. CDR3 length: 16 amino acids. V lost 4 bases and J 2 bases, leaving 18 bases between the germline ends. In DNA form, the CDR3 reads TGTGCCAGCTCACGACCACCGGGAATGGGCACCTACGAGCAGTACTTC. It encodes CASSRPPGMGTYEQYF.

V usage is TRBV5-1 and J usage is TRBJ2-1; D unresolved. Germline CDR1 and CDR2: SGHRS and YFSETQ. The CDR3 totals 11 residues. V lost 3 bases, J lost 14 bases, and 12 bases lay in between. CDR3 sequence: CASSSEVGKFF. DNA for the CDR3: TGCGCCAGCAGCTCCGAGGTGGGGAAGTTCTTC.

The rearrangement uses TRBV5-1 and TRBJ2-1; 7 nucleotides line up with TRBD2. Germline V CDR1 and CDR2: SGHRS, YFSETQ. Trimming at V came to 2 bases and at J to 5 bases, leaving 4 bases not matched to a gene. The CDR3 contains 14 residues. The CDR3 loop reads CASSFFGLDNEQFF. CDR3 nucleotide sequence: TGCGCCAGCAGCTTTTTCGGACTAGACAATGAGCAGTTCTTC. The variable domain in full, completed from reference TRBV5-1 and TRBJ2-1, reads KAGVTQTPRYLIKTRGQQVTLSCSPISGHRSVSWYQQTPGQGLQFLFEYFSETQRNKGNFPGRFSGRQFSNSRSEMNVSTLELGDSALYLCASSFFGLDNEQFFGPGTRLTVL.

Points on this clone: The sample holds other DNA sequences that translate to the same CDR3. CDR3 bases: TGTGCCAGCAGCTTAGGGCTAGCGGGAGGTGAGCAGTACTTC. Protein product: CASSLGLAGGEQYF. The chain carries TRBV7-2 and TRBJ2-7, with 11 positions matching TRBD2. J gave up 7 bases and V 1 base, and 3 bases lay outside the gene matches. The germline V gene has CDR1 SGHTA and CDR2 FQGNSA. This CDR3 has 14 residues.

In this sample, this clone turned up a few times. A much larger clone lies one base from this, so it may be a read error. The gene calls are TRBV29-1 and TRBJ1-1, with D possibly TRBD1 on 5 matching bases. Germline V gene lookup returns CDR1 SQVTM and CDR2 ANQGSEA. CDR3 length equals 12 residues. The chain's CDR3 is CRVGDSNTEAFF. CDR3 DNA: TGCAGAGTCGGTGACAGTAACACTGAAGCTTTCTTT.

CDR3 nucleotides: TGTGCCAGCAGCTTAGCGGGAGGAGGCACTGAAGCTTTCTTT. Translation: CASSLAGGGTEAFF. The J gene is TRBJ1-1, the V gene TRBV7-2; D remains unclear. V was shortened by 0 bases and J by 4 bases, with 9 bases between the two germline ends. The CDR3 covers 14 residues. Germline lookup yields CDR1 SGHTA and CDR2 FQGNSA.

The chain couples TRBV7-9 to TRBJ2-7, with TRBD2 as a possible D gene (6 bases). V was shortened by 2 bases and J by 5 bases, with 16 bases between the two germline ends. Germline values: CDR1 SEHNR, CDR2 FQNEAQ (reference sequence). CDR3 length: 15 amino acids. CDR3 in amino acids: CASSLTLGGPNEQYF. The CDR3 DNA follows: TGTGCCAGCAGCTTAACCTTGGGGGGTCCCAACGAGCAGTACTTC.

V and J are TRBV2 and TRBJ1-5; D is perhaps TRBD1 (5 bases). This CDR3 has 14 residues. Trimming took off 4 bases at V and 5 bases at J, with 12 bases between the two ends. CDR1 SNHLY and CDR2 FYNNEI come from the germline V gene. The CDR3 is CASSAQGFDQPQHF. CDR3 sequence (DNA): TGTGCCAGCAGTGCCCAGGGTTTCGATCAGCCCCAGCATTTT.

The V and J genes are TRBV6-5 and TRBJ2-1, with TRBD2 matching over 10 bases. Germline V CDR1 and CDR2: MNHEY, SVGAGI. J was trimmed by 2 bases and V by 6 bases; bases with no gene match: 4. There are 15 residues in the CDR3. This CDR3 is CASRIAGGTYNEQFF. The CDR3 DNA sequence: TGTGCCAGCAGGATAGCGGGAGGAACCTACAATGAGCAGTTCTTC.

This sequence joins TRBV5-1 and TRBJ1-4, with 7 bases lining up with TRBD1. The J segment lost 3 bases and the V segment lost 2 bases, leaving 4 bases of the junction unmatched. The CDR3 extends over 15 amino acids. Germline V lookup: CDR1 SGHRS, CDR2 YFSETQ. The CDR3 protein is CASSFSTGSNEKLFF. DNA of the CDR3: TGCGCCAGCAGCTTTTCGACAGGGTCTAATGAAAAACTGTTTTTT.

V usage is TRBV21-1 and J usage is TRBJ2-4. TRBV21-1 is shown as a pseudogene. This CDR3 comprises 18 residues. Written as DNA, the CDR3 is TGTGCCAGCAGCAAAAGCCGTAGGCAGAAACCCGCTAAAAACATTCAGTACTTC. Translated, it gives CASSKSRRQKPAKNIQYF.

The chain has TRBV7-2 and TRBJ1-5, with D uncertain. The CDR3 is 14 amino acids. Germline CDR1 and CDR2: SGHTA and FQGNSA. Trimming cost V 5 bases and J 3 bases, with 11 bases left between them. The CDR3 spells CASSTQMNNQPQHF. DNA for the CDR3: TGTGCCAGCAGCACCCAGATGAACAATCAGCCCCAGCATTTT.

The rearrangement joins TRBV7-9 to TRBJ2-7; 10 bases match TRBD2. The V gene's germline CDR1 is SEHNR and CDR2 FQNEAQ (reference sequence). The CDR3 is 16 amino acids. The trim removed 3 bases at V and 5 bases at J, leaving 10 bases unmatched. In DNA form, the CDR3 reads TGTGCCAGCAGCTTTGGCCTAGCGGGAGTTCTCCACGAGCAGTACTTC. It specifies CASSFGLAGVLHEQYF.

This chain links TRBV27 with TRBJ2-2, with D unclear. Trimming left V 9 bases short and J 0 bases short, with 11 bases between. The CDR3 spans 14 residues. Germline CDR1 MNHEY, CDR2 SMNVEV (reference sequence). CDR3 sequence reads: CARSGGTNTGELFF. The CDR3 nucleotides read TGTGCCAGGAGTGGCGGAACGAACACCGGGGAGCTGTTTTTT.

The chain joins TRBV5-5 to TRBJ2-3; perhaps D is TRBD1 or TRBD2 (6 bases each). With 0 bases removed from V and 6 bases from J, the gap between germline ends came to 17 bases. The CDR3 length is 16 residues. The germline gives CDR1 SGHKS, CDR2 YYEKEE (reference sequence). CDR3 protein: CASSLDGRGPKDTQYF. CDR3 nucleotides: TGTGCCAGCAGCTTGGATGGCCGGGGGCCCAAGGATACGCAGTATTTT.

The chain recombines TRBV28 with TRBJ2-5; 12 bases agree with TRBD2. V was clipped by 10 bases and J by 1 base; unmatched bases: 7. Looked up from germline, CDR1 is MDHEN and CDR2 is SYDVKM. The CDR3 has 15 residues. The CDR3 sequence: CATLLAGGFQETQYF. The CDR3 region has the DNA TGTGCCACCCTACTAGCGGGAGGATTCCAAGAGACCCAGTACTTC.

This clone was counted a few times. This chain connects TRBV28 to TRBJ2-2, with TRBD1 matching over 7 bases. Germline CDR1 reads MDHEN; CDR2 reads SYDVKM. V lost 6 bases to trimming and J lost 3 bases; unmatched junction nucleotides: 10. The CDR3 covers 16 residues. CDR3 amino acids: CASRLQGLGDTGELFF. DNA for the CDR3: TGTGCCAGCAGGTTACAGGGGTTAGGGGACACCGGGGAGCTGTTTTTT. The full variable domain, in which reference TRBV28 and TRBJ2-2 provide the parts outside the CDR3, is DVKVTQSSRYLVKRTGEKVFLECVQDMDHENMFWYRQDPGLGLRLIYFSYDVKMKEKGDIPEGYSVSREKKERFSLILESASTNQTSMYLCASRLQGLGDTGELFFGEGSRLTVL.

The V call is TRBV9, the J call TRBJ1-1; possible D gene TRBD1, 6 bases. CDR3 size: 13 residues. The germline gives CDR1 SGDLS, CDR2 YYNGEE. Trimming took 3 bases from V and 6 from J, leaving 12 bases between them. The chain's CDR3 is CASSDRALSEAFF. Here the CDR3 DNA reads TGTGCCAGCAGCGACAGGGCCCTCTCTGAAGCTTTCTTT.

This chain joins TRBV28 and TRBJ1-2, with D perhaps TRBD1 (5 bases). Trimming cost V 5 bases and J 0 bases, with 22 bases left between them. CDR3 length equals 18 residues. Germline V gives CDR1 MDHEN, CDR2 SYDVKM. Here the CDR3 reads CASSPPTPGRKANYGYTF. CDR3 sequence (DNA): TGTGCCAGCAGTCCCCCAACGCCGGGACGGAAGGCTAACTATGGCTACACCTTC.

The chain combines TRBV10-3 with TRBJ2-1; D gene ambiguous. The CDR3 runs to 16 residues. Germline assignment: CDR1 ENHRY and CDR2 SYGVKD. Trimming took off 0 bases at V and 0 bases at J, with 9 bases between the two ends. CDR3 sequence reads: CAISESRRSSYNEQFF. CDR3 coding DNA: TGTGCCATCAGTGAGTCGAGGCGAAGCTCCTACAATGAGCAGTTCTTC.